Listed here are 10 T cell receptor beta chains from one sample, sequenced in a study of T cell clonality in common variable immunodeficiency (dated by TCRdb to about 2015). Library creation used the immunoSEQ multiplex PCR assay. The table was pulled from immuneACCESS by TCRdb, which kept in-frame rearrangements only. Such tables lose some clones; where checked, under half of the loss comes from unresolved V genes, and the rest has no known cause. The table gives about 35,000 clones for this sample, with none occurring only once. Clones ranked in the top ten supply 8% to 10% of the sample. The sequenced material came from peripheral blood mononuclear cells. The receptors here all came from a person aged 18 to 70 in good health.

This clone appeared many times. The CDR3 end is not reached by the read, which stops 3 residues before it; the germline J gene fills it in. This sequence joins TRBV4-1 and TRBJ2-3; 14 bases align to TRBD2. Germline CDR1 reads MGHRA; CDR2 reads YSYEKL. This CDR3 spans 17 amino acids. The trim removed 1 base at V and 7 bases at J, leaving 7 bases unmatched. The CDR3 region is CASSQGLGLAGDNTQYF. CDR3 DNA (partial): TGCGCCAGCAGCCAAGGCCTGGGACTAGCGGGAGACAATACG.

This clone was seen ten or more times. The CDR3 DNA, read in part, is TGTGCCAGTAGTACTCGACAGCCCACTGAA. Protein sequence: CASSTRQPTE. The whole CDR3 sequence is CASSTRQPTEAFF. The chain employs TRBV19 and TRBJ1-1; D perhaps matches TRBD1 (5 bases). The read falls 3 residues short of the CDR3 end, and the missing part is taken from the germline J gene. The CDR3 runs to 13 residues. The germline gives CDR1 LNHDA, CDR2 SQIVND (reference sequence). V was trimmed by 4 bases and J by 4 bases, leaving 10 bases between them.

This clone was seen many times. The CDR3 sequence is CASSQEGQGSNQPQHF. Incomplete CDR3 DNA: TGTGCCAGCAGCCAAGAAGGCCAGGGGAGCAATCAGCCC. This chain connects TRBV4-2 to TRBJ1-5; TRBD1 might be the D (6 bases). The CDR3 end falls 3 residues outside the read, so it is completed with the germline J gene. The germline V gene encodes CDR1 LGHNA and CDR2 YNFKEQ. The V end lost 0 bases, the J end lost 1 base, and 10 bases lay between the germline ends. The CDR3 extends over 16 amino acids.

In its sample, this clone was seen many times. Read sequence stops 3 residues before the CDR3 end, and the germline J gene provides the missing end. The chain recombines TRBV9 with TRBJ2-7; 7 bases are shared with TRBD2. The CDR3 is 13 amino acids. Unmatched junction bases numbered 6, after V lost 3 bases and J lost 6 bases. Germline V lookup: CDR1 SGDLS, CDR2 YYNGEE. The covered CDR3 bases are TGTGCCAGCAGCGCGCCATCGGGGGGCGAG. It specifies CASSAPSGGE. The whole CDR3 protein reads CASSAPSGGEQYF.

This clone has ten or more counts. The CDR3 goes on 3 residues after the read ends, and that part is filled in from the germline J gene. The J gene is TRBJ2-1, the V gene TRBV5-1, with 7 bases matching TRBD1. CDR3 length: 15 residues. Germline V gene lookup returns CDR1 SGHRS and CDR2 YFSETQ. V lost 5 bases, J lost 9 bases, and 14 bases stayed unmatched. The DNA read from the CDR3 is TGCGCCAGCAGGGATGGGACAGAGCGTGCAAGTGAG. Translated: CASRDGTERASE. The CDR3 reads in full as CASRDGTERASEQFF.

The part of the CDR3 DNA that was read is TGTGCCAGCTCATTGGGGGCACAGACATACGAG. As protein: CASSLGAQTYE. The CDR3 as a whole reads CASSLGAQTYEQYF. J is TRBJ2-7 and V is TRBV18; D may be TRBD1 (6 bases). The read gets to within 3 residues of the CDR3 end, and the germline J gene fills in the rest. Between the trimmed V and J ends, which lost 5 bases and 4 bases, there was a span of 15 bases. This CDR3 spans 14 amino acids. Germline V gene sequence: CDR1 KGHSH, CDR2 LQKENI. Filled out from reference TRBV18 and TRBJ2-7, the complete variable domain reads NAGVMQNPRHLVRRRGQEARLRCSPMKGHSHVYWYRQLPEEGLKFMVYLQKENIIDESGMPKERFSAEFPKEGPSILRIQQVVRGDSAAYFCASSLGAQTYEQYFGPGTRLTVT.

Many counts were recorded for this clone. The read stops 3 residues short of the end of the CDR3; the missing end is completed from the germline J gene. The chain uses TRBV28 and TRBJ2-5; the match to TRBD2 covers 7 bases. The CDR3 spans 14 residues. The germline V gene encodes CDR1 MDHEN and CDR2 SYDVKM. J gave up 1 base and V 5 bases, and 4 bases lay outside the gene matches. The CDR3 is CASSDGLVQETQYF. The CDR3 bases that were read are TGTGCCAGCAGTGACGGACTAGTCCAAGAGACC.

This clone was detected many times. The read ends 3 residues early relative to the CDR3; the germline J gene fills the gap. The J gene is TRBJ2-5, the V gene TRBV18, with no clear D. CDR3 length: 12 residues. In germline, CDR1 is KGHSH, CDR2 LQKENI. Between the trimmed V and J ends, which lost 4 bases and 5 bases, there was a span of 8 bases. The CDR3 bases that were read are TGTGCCAGCTCACGTTCGGGTGAGACC. The encoded protein is CASSRSGET. From start to end, the CDR3 is CASSRSGETQYF.

The table lists this clone with many counts. The CDR3 goes on 3 residues after the read ends, and that part is filled in from the germline J gene. The chain uses TRBV5-1 and TRBJ1-4; TRBD1 agrees at 7 bases. CDR1 and CDR2 (germline): SGHRS, YFSETQ. The CDR3 has 14 amino acids. V was pared by 4 bases and J by 1 base, with 1 base of the junction left unmatched. The chain's CDR3 is CASSRDRTNEKLFF. Incomplete CDR3 DNA: TGCGCCAGCAGCCGGGACAGAACTAATGAAAAA.

In its sample, this clone was seen many times. The DNA ends 3 residues before the CDR3 does, and the rest of the CDR3 is filled in from the germline J gene. The gene calls are TRBV7-8 and TRBJ1-1; 7 bases are a match to TRBD1. The trim removed 5 bases at V and 5 bases at J, leaving 11 bases unmatched. The CDR3 contains 15 residues. Germline V gene data show CDR1 as SGHVS and CDR2 as FQNEAQ. CDR3 loop: CASSPQGVRGTEAFF. Incomplete CDR3 DNA: TGTGCCAGCAGCCCGCAGGGGGTACGGGGGACTGAA. Filled out from reference TRBV7-8 and TRBJ1-1, the complete variable domain reads GAGVSQSPRYKVAKRGQDVALRCDPISGHVSLFWYQQALGQGPEFLTYFQNEAQLDKSGLPSDRFFAERPEGSVSTLKIQRTQQEDSAVYLCASSPQGVRGTEAFFGQGTRLTVV.